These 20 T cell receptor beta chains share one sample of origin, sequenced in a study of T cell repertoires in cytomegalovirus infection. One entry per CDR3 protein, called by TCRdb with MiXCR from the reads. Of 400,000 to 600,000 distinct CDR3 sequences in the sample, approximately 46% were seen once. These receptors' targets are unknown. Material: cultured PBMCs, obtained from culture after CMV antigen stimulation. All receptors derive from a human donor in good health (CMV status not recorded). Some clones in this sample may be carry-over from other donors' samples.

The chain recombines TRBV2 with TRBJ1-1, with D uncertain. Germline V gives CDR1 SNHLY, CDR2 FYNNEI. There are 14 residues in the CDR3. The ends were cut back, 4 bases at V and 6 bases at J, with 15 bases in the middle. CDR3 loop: CASSGEGIIAEAFF. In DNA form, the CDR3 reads TGTGCCAGCAGTGGGGAGGGCATTATCGCTGAAGCTTTCTTT.

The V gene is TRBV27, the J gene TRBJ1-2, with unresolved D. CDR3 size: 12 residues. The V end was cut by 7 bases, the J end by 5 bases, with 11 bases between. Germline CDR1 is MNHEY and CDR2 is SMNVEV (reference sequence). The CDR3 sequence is CASTSEGYGYTF. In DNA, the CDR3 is TGTGCCAGCACTTCCGAGGGATATGGCTACACCTTC.

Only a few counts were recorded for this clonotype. The CDR3 region has the DNA TGTGCCATCAGTGGGGGGACCGACACAGATACGCAGTATTTT. Its protein product is CAISGGTDTDTQYF. The chain uses TRBV10-3 and TRBJ2-3; either TRBD1 or TRBD2 may supply D (5 bases each). The germline CDR1 and CDR2 sequences are ENHRY and SYGVKD. Trimming stripped 4 bases from V and 2 bases from J, with 10 bases between. CDR3 length equals 14 residues.

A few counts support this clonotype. The CDR3 DNA reads as TGTGCCAGCAGCTTACAATTCCTAGCGGGGGCCAACTACGAGCAGTACTTC. Encoded protein: CASSLQFLAGANYEQYF. V gene TRBV7-2 combines with J gene TRBJ2-7, with TRBD2 matching 10 bases. CDR3 length: 17 residues. Germline V gives CDR1 SGHTA, CDR2 FQGNSA. J gave up 3 bases and V 2 bases, and 10 bases lay outside the gene matches.

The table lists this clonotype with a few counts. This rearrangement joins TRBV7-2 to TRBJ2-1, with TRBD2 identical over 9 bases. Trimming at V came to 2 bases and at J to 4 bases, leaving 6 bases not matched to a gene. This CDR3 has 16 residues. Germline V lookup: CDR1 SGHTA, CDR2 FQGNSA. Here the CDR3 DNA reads TGTGCCAGCAGCTTATCCCTTAGCGGGGGTTACAATGAGCAGTTCTTC. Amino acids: CASSLSLSGGYNEQFF.

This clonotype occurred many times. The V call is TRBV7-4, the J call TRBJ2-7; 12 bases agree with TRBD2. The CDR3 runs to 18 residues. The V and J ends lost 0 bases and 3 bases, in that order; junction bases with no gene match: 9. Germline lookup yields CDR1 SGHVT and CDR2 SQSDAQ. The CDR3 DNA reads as TGTGCCAGCAGCTTAGCGTGTGAACTAGCGGGAGGTTACTACGAGCAGTACTTC. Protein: CASSLACELAGGYYEQYF.

As DNA, the CDR3 is TGTGCCAGCCAGGTGGGCTCCTACGAGCAGTACTTC. This sequence encodes CASQVGSYEQYF. The J gene is TRBJ2-7, the V gene TRBV7-6, with no clear D. Per germline, CDR1 SGHVS and CDR2 FNYEAQ. The germline V and J ends were trimmed by 8 bases and 0 bases, with 8 bases remaining between them. The CDR3 is made up of 12 amino acids.

CDR3 loop: CASSSQHDNSPLHF. CDR3 coding DNA: TGTGCCAGCAGTTCACAACACGATAATTCACCCCTCCACTTT. The chain couples TRBV27 to TRBJ1-6, with D unresolved. CDR1 MNHEY and CDR2 SMNVEV come from the germline V gene (reference sequence). The CDR3 sequence is 14 residues long. V was pared by 4 bases and J by 5 bases, with 9 bases between.

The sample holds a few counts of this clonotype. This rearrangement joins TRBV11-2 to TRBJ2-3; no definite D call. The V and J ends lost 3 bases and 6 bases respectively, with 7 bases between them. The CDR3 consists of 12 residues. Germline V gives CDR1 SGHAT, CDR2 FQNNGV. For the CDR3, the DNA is TGTGCCAGCAGCTTCCCGCAGGATACGCAGTATTTT. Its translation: CASSFPQDTQYF.

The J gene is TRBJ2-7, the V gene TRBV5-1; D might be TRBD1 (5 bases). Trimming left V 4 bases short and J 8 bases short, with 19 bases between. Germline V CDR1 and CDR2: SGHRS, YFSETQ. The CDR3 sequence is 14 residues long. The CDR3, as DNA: TGCGCCAGCAGCCGGAATACTGGGGCCTTAAAGCAGTACTTC. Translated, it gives CASSRNTGALKQYF.

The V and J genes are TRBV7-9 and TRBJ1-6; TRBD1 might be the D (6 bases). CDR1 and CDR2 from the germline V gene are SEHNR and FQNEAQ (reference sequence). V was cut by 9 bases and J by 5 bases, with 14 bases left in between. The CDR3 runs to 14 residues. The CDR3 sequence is CASTGKVNNSPLHF. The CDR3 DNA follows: TGTGCCAGTACAGGGAAAGTGAATAATTCACCCCTCCACTTT.

CDR3 nucleotide sequence: TGTGCCAGCAGCGTAGTTTCCGATACGCAGTATTTT. It yields the protein CASSVVSDTQYF. The chain has TRBV2 and TRBJ2-3; D call uncertain. Germline loops: CDR1 SNHLY, CDR2 FYNNEI. V was pared by 6 bases and J by 6 bases, with 10 bases between. CDR3 length: 12 amino acids.

The CDR3 DNA follows: TGTGCCAGCAGCTTAGAATTTGCGGGGAATCAGCCCCAGCATTTT. Encoded protein: CASSLEFAGNQPQHF. J is TRBJ1-5 and V is TRBV7-2, with no clear D. This CDR3 has 15 residues. The V end lost 1 base, the J end lost 4 bases, and 11 bases lay between the germline ends. Looked up from germline, CDR1 is SGHTA and CDR2 is FQGNSA.

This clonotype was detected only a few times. In nucleotides, the CDR3 is TGTGCCAGCAGCTTGCAGCGGGGGTGGGATACGCAGTATTTT. The encoded protein is CASSLQRGWDTQYF. The chain uses TRBV7-2 and TRBJ2-3; 8 bases fit TRBD2. This CDR3 region has 14 residues. Germline assignment: CDR1 SGHTA and CDR2 FQGNSA. J was trimmed by 6 bases and V by 3 bases; bases with no gene match: 5.

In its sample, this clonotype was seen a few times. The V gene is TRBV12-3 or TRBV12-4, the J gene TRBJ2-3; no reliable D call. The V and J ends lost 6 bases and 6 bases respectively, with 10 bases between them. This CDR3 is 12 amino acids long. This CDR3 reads CASSTWGDTQYF. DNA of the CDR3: TGTGCCAGCAGCACTTGGGGTGATACGCAGTATTTT.

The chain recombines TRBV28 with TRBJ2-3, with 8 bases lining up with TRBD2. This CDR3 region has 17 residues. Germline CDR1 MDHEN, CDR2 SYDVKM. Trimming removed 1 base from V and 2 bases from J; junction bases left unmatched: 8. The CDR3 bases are TGTGCCAGCAGTTTATCTGACGGGGGGGGGCCCACAGATACGCAGTATTTT. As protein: CASSLSDGGGPTDTQYF.

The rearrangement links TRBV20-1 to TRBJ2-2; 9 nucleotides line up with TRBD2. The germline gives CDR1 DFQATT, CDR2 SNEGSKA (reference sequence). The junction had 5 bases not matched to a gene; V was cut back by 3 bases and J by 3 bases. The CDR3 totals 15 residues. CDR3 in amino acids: CSARIAGAYTGELFF. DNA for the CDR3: TGCAGTGCTAGGATAGCGGGGGCCTACACCGGGGAGCTGTTTTTT.

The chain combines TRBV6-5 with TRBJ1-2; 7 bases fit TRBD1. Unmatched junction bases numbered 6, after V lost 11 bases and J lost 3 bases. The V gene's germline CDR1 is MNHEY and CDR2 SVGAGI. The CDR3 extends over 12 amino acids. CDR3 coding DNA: TGTGCCTCACACAGGGGTGACTATGGCTACACCTTC. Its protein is CASHRGDYGYTF.

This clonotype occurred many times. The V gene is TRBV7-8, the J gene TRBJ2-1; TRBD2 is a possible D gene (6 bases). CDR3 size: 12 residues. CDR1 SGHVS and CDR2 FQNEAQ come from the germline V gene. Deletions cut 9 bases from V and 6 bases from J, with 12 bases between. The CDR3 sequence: CASSGVGNEQFF. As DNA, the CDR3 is TGTGCCAGTAGCGGTGTGGGCAATGAGCAGTTCTTC.

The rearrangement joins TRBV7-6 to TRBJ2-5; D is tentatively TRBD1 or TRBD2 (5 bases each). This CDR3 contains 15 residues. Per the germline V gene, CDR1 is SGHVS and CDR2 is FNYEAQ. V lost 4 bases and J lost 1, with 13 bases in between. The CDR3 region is CASSSSRDPQETQYF. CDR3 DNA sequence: TGTGCCAGCAGCTCAAGTCGGGACCCCCAAGAGACCCAGTACTTC. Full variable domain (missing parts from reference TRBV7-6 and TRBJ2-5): GAGVSQSPRYKVTKRGQDVALRCDPISGHVSLYWYRQALGQGPEFLTYFNYEAQQDKSGLPNDRFSAERPEGSISTLTIQRTEQRDSAMYRCASSSSRDPQETQYFGPGTRLLVL.